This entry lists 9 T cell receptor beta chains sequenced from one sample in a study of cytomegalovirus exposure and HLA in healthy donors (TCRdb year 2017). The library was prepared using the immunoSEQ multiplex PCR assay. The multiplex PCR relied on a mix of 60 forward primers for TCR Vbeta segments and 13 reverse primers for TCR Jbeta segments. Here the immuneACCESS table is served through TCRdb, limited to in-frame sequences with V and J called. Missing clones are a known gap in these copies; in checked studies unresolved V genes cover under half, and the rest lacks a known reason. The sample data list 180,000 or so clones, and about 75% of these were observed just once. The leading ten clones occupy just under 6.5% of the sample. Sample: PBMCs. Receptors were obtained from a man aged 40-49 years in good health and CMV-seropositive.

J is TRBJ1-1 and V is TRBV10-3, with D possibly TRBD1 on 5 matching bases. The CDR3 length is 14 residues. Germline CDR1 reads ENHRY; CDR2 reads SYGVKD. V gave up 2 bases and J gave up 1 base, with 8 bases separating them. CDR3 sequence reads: CAISEPTGNTEAFF. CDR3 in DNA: TGTGCCATCAGTGAGCCCACAGGGAACACTGAAGCTTTCTTT.

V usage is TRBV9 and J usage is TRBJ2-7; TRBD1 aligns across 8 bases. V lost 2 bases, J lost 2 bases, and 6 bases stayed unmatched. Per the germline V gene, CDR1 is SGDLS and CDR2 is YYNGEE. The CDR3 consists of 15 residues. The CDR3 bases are TGTGCCAGCAGCGTTGGGGGGACAGGACCCTACGAGCAGTACTTC. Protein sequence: CASSVGGTGPYEQYF. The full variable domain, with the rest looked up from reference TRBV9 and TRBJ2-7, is DSGVTQTPKHLITATGQRVTLRCSPRSGDLSVYWYQQSLDQGLQFLIQYYNGEERAKGNILERFSAQQFPDLHSELNLSSLELGDSALYFCASSVGGTGPYEQYFGPGTRLTVT.

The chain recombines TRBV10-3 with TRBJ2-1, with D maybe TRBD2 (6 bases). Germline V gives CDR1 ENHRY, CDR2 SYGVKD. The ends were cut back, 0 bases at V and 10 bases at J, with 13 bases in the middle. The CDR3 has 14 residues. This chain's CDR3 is CAISESSGLVEQFF. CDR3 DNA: TGTGCCATCAGTGAGTCATCGGGACTCGTAGAGCAGTTCTTC.

The CDR3 DNA is TGTGCCAGCAGCAGACGAGGGTGGCAGCCCCAGCATTTT. Protein sequence: CASSRRGWQPQHF. V and J are TRBV7-2 and TRBJ1-5, with D unclear. The CDR3 is made up of 13 amino acids. The V end lost 5 bases, the J end lost 7 bases, and 12 bases lay between the germline ends. In germline, CDR1 is SGHTA, CDR2 FQGNSA.

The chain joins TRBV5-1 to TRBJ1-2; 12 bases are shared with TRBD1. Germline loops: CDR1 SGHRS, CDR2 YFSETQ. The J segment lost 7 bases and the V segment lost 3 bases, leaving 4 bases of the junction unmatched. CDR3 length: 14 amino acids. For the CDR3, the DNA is TGCGCCAGCAGCTCGGGACAGGGGGCGGGTGGCTACACCTTC. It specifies CASSSGQGAGGYTF.

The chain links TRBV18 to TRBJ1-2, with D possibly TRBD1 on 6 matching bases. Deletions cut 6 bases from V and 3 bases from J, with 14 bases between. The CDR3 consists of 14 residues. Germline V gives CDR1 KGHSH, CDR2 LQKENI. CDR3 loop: CASSQTGGDYGYTF. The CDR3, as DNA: TGTGCCAGCTCTCAGACAGGTGGAGACTATGGCTACACCTTC.

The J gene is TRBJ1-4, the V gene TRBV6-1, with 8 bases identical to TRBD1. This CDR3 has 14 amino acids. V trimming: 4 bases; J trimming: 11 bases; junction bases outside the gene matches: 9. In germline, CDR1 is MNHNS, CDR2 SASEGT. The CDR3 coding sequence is TGTGCCAGCAGTGGGGGGACAGGCTCCGGGAAACTGTTTTTT. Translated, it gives CASSGGTGSGKLFF.

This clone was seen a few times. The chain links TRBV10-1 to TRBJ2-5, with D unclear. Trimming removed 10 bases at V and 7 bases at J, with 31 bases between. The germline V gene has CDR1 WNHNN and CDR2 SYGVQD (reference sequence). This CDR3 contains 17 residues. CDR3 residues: CAIPLKRQAVIPATQYF. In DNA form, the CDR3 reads TGCGCCATCCCCCTCAAACGACAAGCCGTAATACCCGCGACCCAGTACTTC.

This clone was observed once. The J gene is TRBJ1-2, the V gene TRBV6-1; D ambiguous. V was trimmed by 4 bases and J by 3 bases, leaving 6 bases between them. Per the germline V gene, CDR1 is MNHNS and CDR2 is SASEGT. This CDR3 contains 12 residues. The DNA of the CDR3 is TGTGCCAGCAGTGTCCGGGACTATGGCTACACCTTC. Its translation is CASSVRDYGYTF.